Listed below are T cell receptor beta chains from one sample, sequenced in a study of molecular identifiers for immune sequencing clone quantification. Via MiXCR, TCRdb re-called the PCR reads, giving one row per CDR3 protein. The profile covers 300,000 to 400,000 distinct CDR3 sequences, with 24% appearing a single time and 0.65% to 0.75% taken by the ten largest. Sequenced sample: naive CD8+ T cells from blood, with Jurkat cell RNA spiked in. Source of these receptors: a human donor in good health. Some libraries in this study had Jurkat cell RNA spiked in. Each CDR3 is given with its conserved first and last residue. A D gene is named only where the DNA matches it firmly. Clone sizes are shown as how often the clone was seen (once, few, many) or a class if it is expanded.

v_gene: TRBV7-8; d_gene: TRBD2; abundance: many; len: 16; j_gene: TRBJ2-7; CDR3nt: TGTGCCAGCAGCTTAGCGCGGCTAGCGGGGGACTACGAGCAGTACTTC; CDR3aa: CASSLARLAGDYEQYF
v_gene: TRBV7-6; d_gene: NA; abundance: many; len: 15; j_gene: TRBJ1-1; CDR3nt: TGTGCCAGCAGCTTAATCTCCCGGCGGAGCCCTGAAGCTTTCTTT; CDR3aa: CASSLISRRSPEAFF
v_gene: TRBV20-1; d_gene: NA; abundance: many; len: 10; j_gene: TRBJ2-1; CDR3nt: TGCAGTGTATTAGGGGGTGAGCAGTTCTTC; CDR3aa: CSVLGGEQFF
v_gene: TRBV29-1; d_gene: TRBD1; abundance: many; len: 13; j_gene: TRBJ2-7; CDR3nt: TGCAGCGTTAGGGGACAGGGGCCCTACGAGCAGTACTTC; CDR3aa: CSVRGQGPYEQYF
v_gene: TRBV27; d_gene: TRBD1; abundance: few; len: 15; j_gene: TRBJ1-3; CDR3nt: TGTGCCAGCAGCGGGACAGGGTTGACTTTGGACACCATATATTTT; CDR3aa: CASSGTGLTLDTIYF
v_gene: TRBV6-2/TRBV6-3; d_gene: NA; abundance: few; len: 13; j_gene: TRBJ1-1; CDR3nt: TGTGCCAGCGCAATAGATAGGAGCACTGAAGCTTTCTTT; CDR3aa: CASAIDRSTEAFF
v_gene: TRBV18; d_gene: NA; abundance: once; len: 14; j_gene: TRBJ1-3; CDR3nt: TGTGCCAACTCCCCGGATTTGTCTGGAAACACCATATATTTT; CDR3aa: CANSPDLSGNTIYF
v_gene: TRBV20-1; d_gene: TRBD2; abundance: many; len: 18; j_gene: TRBJ2-5; CDR3nt: TGCAGTGCTAGAAAGGAATTTCCTAGCGGGGGGACCCAAGAGACCCAGTACTTC; CDR3aa: CSARKEFPSGGTQETQYF
v_gene: TRBV27; d_gene: NA; abundance: few; len: 13; j_gene: TRBJ2-1; CDR3nt: TGTGCCAGCAGTCCCTCTTATTACAATGAGCAGTTCTTC; CDR3aa: CASSPSYYNEQFF
v_gene: TRBV29-1; d_gene: TRBD2; abundance: many; len: 11; j_gene: TRBJ2-1; CDR3nt: TGCAGCGTTGCGGGGGGTCGCGAGCAGTTCTTC; CDR3aa: CSVAGGREQFF